The sequence of this T cell receptor (beta chain) was determined in a study of blood T cell repertoires in COVID-19. In the authors' workflow: Reference gene primer amplification gave nucleated cell count estimates. The protocol was immunoSEQ multiplex PCR, while the TCRdb copy is restricted to in-frame clones and leaves out a portion. V and J calls and clone size are given by that table; D and trimming were obtained from the DNA. This table has around 63,000 clones, 70% to 90% appearing once. The germline CDR1 and CDR2 sequences are GTSNPN and SVGIG (reference sequence). CDR3 length equals 12 residues. Trimming left V 5 bases short and J 7 bases short, with 14 bases between.

This clonotype was sampled from a man in his sixties with acute or convalescent COVID-19. What was sequenced was peripheral blood. The V gene is TRBV30, the J gene TRBJ1-1; TRBD1 is a possible D gene (5 bases). The CDR3 DNA reads TGTGCCTGGGACGGGTCGACAGTTGAAGCTTTCTTT. Residues: CAWDGSTVEAFF.